This entry features one T cell receptor beta chain sequence. A single record per CDR3 protein comes from TCRdb applying MiXCR to the 5' RACE reads. The repertoire holds 210,000 or so distinct CDR3 sequences, around a sixth seen once, with less than 45% in the top ten. The data were obtained in a study of identical twins. The CDR3 runs 14 residues. Per the germline V gene, CDR1 is DFQATT and CDR2 is SNEGSKA (reference sequence). Deletions cut 0 bases from V and 4 bases from J, with 13 bases between. In addition, the sample was reused for a study of T cells expressing NK-cell markers. That work contributes: Each TCR beta repertoire originated in sorted T cells that were CD3+CD56+NKG2C+, CD3+CD56+NKG2C- or CD3+CD56-NKG2C+.

This clonotype originated in a woman under 30 in good health. This chain uses TRBV20-1 with TRBJ2-7; D gene uncertain. Sequencing used CD8+ T cells sorted from blood. The CDR3 DNA reads TGCAGTGCTAGAGATTACGCTCTCTCATACGAGCAGTACTTC. Translating it yields CSARDYALSYEQYF.